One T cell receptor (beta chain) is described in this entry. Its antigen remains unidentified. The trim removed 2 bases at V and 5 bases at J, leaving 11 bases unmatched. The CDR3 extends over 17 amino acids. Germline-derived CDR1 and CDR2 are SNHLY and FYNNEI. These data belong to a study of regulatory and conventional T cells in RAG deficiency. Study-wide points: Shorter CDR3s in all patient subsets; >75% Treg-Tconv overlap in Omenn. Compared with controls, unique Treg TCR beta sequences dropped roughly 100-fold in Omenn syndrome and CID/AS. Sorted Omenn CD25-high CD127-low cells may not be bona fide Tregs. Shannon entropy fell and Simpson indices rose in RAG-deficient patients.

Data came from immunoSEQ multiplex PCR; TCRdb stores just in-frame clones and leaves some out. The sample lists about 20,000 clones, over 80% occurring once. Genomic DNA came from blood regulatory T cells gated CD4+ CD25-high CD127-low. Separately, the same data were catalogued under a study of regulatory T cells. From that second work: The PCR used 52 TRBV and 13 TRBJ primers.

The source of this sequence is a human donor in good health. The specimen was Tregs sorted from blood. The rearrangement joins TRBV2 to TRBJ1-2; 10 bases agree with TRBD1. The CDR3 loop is CASSEQKTGGGWYGYTF. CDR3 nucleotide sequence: TGTGCCAGCAGTGAACAAAAGACAGGGGGCGGTTGGTATGGCTACACCTTC.